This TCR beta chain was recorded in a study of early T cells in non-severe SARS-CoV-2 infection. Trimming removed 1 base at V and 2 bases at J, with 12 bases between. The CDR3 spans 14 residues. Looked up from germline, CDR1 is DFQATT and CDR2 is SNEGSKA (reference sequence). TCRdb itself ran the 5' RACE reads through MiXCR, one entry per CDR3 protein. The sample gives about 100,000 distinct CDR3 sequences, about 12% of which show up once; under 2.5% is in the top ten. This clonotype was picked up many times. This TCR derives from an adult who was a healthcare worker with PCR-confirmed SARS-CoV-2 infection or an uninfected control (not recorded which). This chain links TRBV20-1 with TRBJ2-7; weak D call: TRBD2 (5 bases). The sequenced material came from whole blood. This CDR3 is CSARVSRVTYEQYF. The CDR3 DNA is TGCAGTGCTAGAGTTTCGAGGGTGACCTACGAGCAGTACTTC.